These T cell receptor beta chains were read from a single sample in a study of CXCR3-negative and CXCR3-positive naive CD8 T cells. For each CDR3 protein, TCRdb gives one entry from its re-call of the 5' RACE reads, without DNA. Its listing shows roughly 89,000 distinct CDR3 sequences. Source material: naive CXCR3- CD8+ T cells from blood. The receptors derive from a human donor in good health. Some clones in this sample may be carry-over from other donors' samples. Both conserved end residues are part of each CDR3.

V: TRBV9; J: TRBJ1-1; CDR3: CASSARRVDTEAFF
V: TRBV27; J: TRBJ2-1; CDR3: CASSLGGGTYNEQFF
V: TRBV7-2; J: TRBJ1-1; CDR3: CASSFRVPEAFF
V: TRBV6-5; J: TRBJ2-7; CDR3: CASRVLAGGNYEQYF
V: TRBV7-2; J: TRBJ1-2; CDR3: CASSREIGDYGYTF
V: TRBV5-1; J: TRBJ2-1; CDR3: CASRGDRPYGEQFF
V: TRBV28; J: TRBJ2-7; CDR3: CASSSGQASYEQYF
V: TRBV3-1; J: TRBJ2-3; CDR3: CASSPRDILDTQYF
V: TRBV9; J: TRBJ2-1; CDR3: CASGIGTGENEQFF
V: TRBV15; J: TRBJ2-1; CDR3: CATSRASDYNEQFF
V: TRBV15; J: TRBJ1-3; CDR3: CATGPNSGNTIYF
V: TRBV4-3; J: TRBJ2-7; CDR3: CASSQAAGGPEQYF
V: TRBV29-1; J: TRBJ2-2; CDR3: CSVVLWTGELFF
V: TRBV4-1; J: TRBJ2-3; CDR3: CASSDFLVDTQHF
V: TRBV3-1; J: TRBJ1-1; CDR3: CASSQDRWVLNTEAFF
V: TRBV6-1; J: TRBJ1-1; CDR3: CASSEEMGPNTEAFF
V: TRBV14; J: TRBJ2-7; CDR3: CASSHLGDEQYF
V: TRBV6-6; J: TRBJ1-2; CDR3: CASSPEDRVGGYTF
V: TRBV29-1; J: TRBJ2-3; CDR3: CSFRGLTDTQYF
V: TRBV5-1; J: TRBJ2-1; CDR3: CASSSTGDNEQFF
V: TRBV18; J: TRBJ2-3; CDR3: CASSLNPGIRTDTQYF
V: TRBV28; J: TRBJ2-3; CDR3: CASNLGGTSTDTQYF
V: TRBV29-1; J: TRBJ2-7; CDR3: CSVGKLTSGAYEQYF
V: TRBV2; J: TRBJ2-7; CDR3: CASSESYGFRNEQYF
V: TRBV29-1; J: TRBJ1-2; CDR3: CSVEEAPYRPYGYTF
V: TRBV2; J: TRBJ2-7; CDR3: CASSARLEIEQYF
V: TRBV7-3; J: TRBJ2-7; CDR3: CASSLLAGPYEQYF
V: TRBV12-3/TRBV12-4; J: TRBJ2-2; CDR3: CASERPSLTGELFF
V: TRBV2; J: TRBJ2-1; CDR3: CARLQTGVGYNEQFF
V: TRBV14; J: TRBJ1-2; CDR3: CASSQDGSYGYTF
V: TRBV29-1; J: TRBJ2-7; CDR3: CSAYHESSYEQYF
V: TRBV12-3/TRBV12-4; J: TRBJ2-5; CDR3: CASSPTPGQETQYF
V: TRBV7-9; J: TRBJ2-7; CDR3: CASSPDREMGEQYF
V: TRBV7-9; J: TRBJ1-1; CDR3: CASSRALDDGTEAFF
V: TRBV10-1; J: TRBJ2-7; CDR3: CASSGGTAYEQYF
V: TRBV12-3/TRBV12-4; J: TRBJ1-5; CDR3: CASSFIGLGQPQHF
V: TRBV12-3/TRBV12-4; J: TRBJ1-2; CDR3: CASSFSGDGYTF
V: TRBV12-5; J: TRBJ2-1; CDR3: CASGTPLAGVIEQFF
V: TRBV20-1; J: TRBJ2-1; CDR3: CSARASGGSKMISYNEQFF
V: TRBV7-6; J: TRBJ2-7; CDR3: CASSSWTGSYEQYF
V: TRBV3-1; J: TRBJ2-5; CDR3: CASSRALPGETQYF
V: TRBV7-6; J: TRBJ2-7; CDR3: CASSRDRASSYEQYF